This T cell receptor beta chain was found in a study of cytomegalovirus exposure and HLA in healthy donors (TCRdb year 2017). Background on the whole study: In an earlier analysis of roughly 590 of the donors, under 300 Gb of sequence data and approximately 120 million unique TCR beta sequences from 150 million to 200 million T cells were reported. Roughly 300 gigabases of sequencing data and approximately 92 million unique TCR sequences made up an early release that covered approximately 620 HLA-typed donors. Of the 300 to 500 genotyped donors, 65% to 90% were placed in the genetic ancestry cluster associated with self-reported Caucasian donors. The study aimed to test whether cataloging public T cell receptors could reveal signatures of past pathogen exposure. The study profiled the T cell repertoires of hundreds of subjects by immunosequencing and related them to cytomegalovirus serostatus. A separate validation cohort of some 130 different subjects was used in addition to the roughly 720-subject first cohort. The study combined high-throughput TCR immunosequencing, statistical association of individual TCRs with disease status, and machine learning to predict cytomegalovirus infection status. A later analysis re-examined previously published TCR beta repertoires from over 500 donors and added high-resolution HLA genotyping to investigate patterns of TCR occurrence. The later analysis used no new phenotypic data to find candidate immune exposures, relying instead on TCR beta sequences and their occurrence across donors. In an earlier analysis of 587 of the donors, high-throughput TCR beta sequencing was used to judge whether each TCR beta V gene segment behaved as functional or pseudogenic. Donor age, sex, ethnicity and CMV serostatus were compiled together with the repertoire data. Genome-wide SNP genotypes for about 55% of the roughly 670 donors were used in a later genetic analysis, which treated that subset as a discovery cohort. Every repertoire in the discovery cohort had been generated on one and the same sequencing platform. HLA typing covered class I and class II loci at four-digit resolution. Typing coverage varied by locus: roughly 620-640 donors for A, B, C, DRB1 and DQB1; approximately 520 for DQA1; about 600 for DPA1; more than 450 for DPB1. A few DR-DQ haplotypes were handled as single units for association and clustering because linkage in the cohort was strong. On average, 235,054 unique TCR beta nucleotide sequences were sequenced per donor among about 400 genotyped donors of the cohort, with about 19% of those sequences being non-productive.

The cohort was made up of about 610 healthy bone marrow donors. At the time of sampling, every cohort member was nominally healthy, though immune exposures that went unrecorded were likely present. The donor tested CMV seropositive, placing the donor among the 250 to 350 seropositive members of the cohort. Each donor provided a peripheral blood sample, and peripheral blood mononuclear cells were used for TCR beta sequencing. The Qiagen DNeasy Blood Extraction Kit was used to extract genomic DNA from the blood cell samples. About this clone: Its antigen target is currently unknown. Per-nucleotide qualities are absent, and no much larger clonotype sits a single base away.

Library method: the immunoSEQ multiplex PCR assay. A mixture of 60 forward primers for TCR Vbeta segments and 13 reverse primers for TCR Jbeta segments was used in the multiplex PCR. The CDR3 region of rearranged TCR beta genes was amplified from genomic DNA with a multiplex PCR assay. The amplified TCR beta libraries were sequenced on the Illumina HiSeq System as 87-base-pair reads. In the original analysis: A later analysis tallied about 77 million unique TCR beta chains across the approximately 670 repertoires, and approximately 12 million of those chains were shared by two or more donors. Raw reads were error-corrected and collapsed into unique sequences by a nearest-neighbor algorithm in which closely related sequences were merged to remove PCR and sequencing errors. To assign V, D and J gene segments, CDR3 sequences were aligned to IMGT reference sequences. For a sequence to be retained, a match of at least six nucleotides to both a V gene segment and a J gene segment was required. Rearrangements were classified as productive when the CDR3 lacked stop codons and remained in frame with V and J, and all other rearrangements were classified as non-productive. Following IMGT convention, CDR3 was defined as the stretch from the second conserved V-encoded cysteine up to the conserved J-encoded phenylalanine. The earlier analysis of approximately 590 of the donors excluded any sequence lacking an unambiguous match to a single V gene segment. In an earlier analysis of 450 to 700 of the donors, V segments were called functional above 56.7% productive rearrangements and were called segregating when the between-donor standard deviation exceeded 5%. To diagnose cytomegalovirus status from the catalog of TCR beta chain sequences, a statistical classification framework was built. In a later analysis, V and J genes were assigned by comparing TCR nucleotide sequences against IMGT/GENE-DB human TR gene sequences. Using the TCRdist pipeline, a later analysis assigned CDR3 sequences along with most-parsimonious VDJ recombination scenarios. In a later analysis, each TCR beta chain was defined by its CDR3 amino acid sequence together with its V-gene family, and reads lacking a unique V-gene family were excluded. In a later analysis, several hundred highly shared, low-generation-probability nucleotide sequences were removed to address suspected cross-contamination and a sequencing artifact. A later analysis calculated a clonal expansion index for each public chain from normalized within-repertoire ranks of inferred template counts. In a later analysis, generation probabilities were computed using a VDJ recombination model fitted to out-of-frame rearrangements, and the results were checked against IGoR. A later analysis scored TCR-TCR, TCR-HLA and TCR-CMV co-occurrence with hypergeometric tests, applying a repertoire-size bias correction to TCR pairs. False discovery rates were estimated in a later analysis by permuting HLA or CMV assignments 20 times. A later analysis grouped co-occurring TCRs with DBSCAN, adding TCRdist sequence similarity when clustering within HLA-allele-positive subsets. Repertoires with fewer than 30,000 or more than 120,000 public chains, plus five repertoires with anomalous nucleotide sharing, were excluded from co-occurrence clustering. TCRdb mirrors the immuneACCESS table, restricted to in-frame sequences. Some clones are absent from its copies; in checked studies, under half trace to an unresolved V gene, and the reason for the others is unknown. From that table come the V and J calls and clone size; the DNA was used to work out D and trimming. Here the sample has about 98,000 clones; 60% to 85% occur a single time. The top ten clonotypes cover roughly 17% of the sample.

The CDR3, cysteine through phenylalanine, is 14 amino acids long. This entry keeps only the CDR3 DNA: 42 bases, framed from base 1. V lost 4 bases and J lost 2 bases; the stretch between them is 12 bases long. In the germline V gene, CDR1 corresponds to SGHDN and CDR2 to FVKESK. The investigation overall reported the following: In an earlier analysis of over 550 of the donors, most TCR beta V segments were observed in productive rearrangements about 87% or about 30% of the time, broadly matching IMGT annotations. A cluster of highly shared sequence variants was judged likely to represent a technical artifact of the sequencing pipeline. Linkage disequilibrium might explain the correlated functional status among segregating V segments, but an unknown experimental factor could not be ruled out. Some IMGT-functional V segments, including TRBV6-2 and TRBV6-3, could not be distinguished by the 87-base-pair reads and were therefore excluded. Across donors, most TCR sequences were observed very rarely, whereas some public TCRs were present in many individuals. Only TCR beta chains were sequenced in this cohort, and the absence of alpha or paired-chain data limited detectable features. When HLA alleles, especially DR and DQ, strongly co-occurred, attributing TCR associations to individual alleles was difficult. A later analysis reported that several top co-occurrence clusters appeared linked to parvovirus B19, influenza, CMV and Epstein-Barr virus. A further reported finding was that TCR beta sequences accurately predicted the HLA-A and HLA-B alleles for most subjects in the first cohort. The classifier was reported to diagnose cytomegalovirus status with high specificity and sensitivity in both the original and validation cohorts. A later analysis found that HLA-associated TCR beta chains were more clonally expanded and had lower generation probabilities than equally common non-associated chains. According to a later analysis, most CMV-associated TCR beta chains appeared to be HLA-restricted, and the HLA associations seemed to be driven largely by CMV exposure. Presence/absence analyses assumed roughly uniform sequencing depth across donors, an assumption that may not hold. According to a later analysis, TCR association rates differed among HLA loci, with DRB1 alleles showing the most associated TCRs and HLA-C alleles showing the fewest. Because HLA typing was missing for some donors at each locus, association tests included only the typed subset. Three of the identified cytomegalovirus-associated TCR beta chains were confirmed in vitro to be specific for cytomegalovirus antigens. At a false discovery rate of 0.05, a later analysis linked 16,951 TCR beta sequences to specific HLA alleles. It was suggested by the authors that the approach could potentially be generalized to other disease states and immunological phenotypes. A later genetic analysis reported fewer N-insertions in productive TCRs among donors in an Asian-associated ancestry cluster than the roughly 700-donor mean. A later genetic analysis associated a missense DCLRE1C variant with V-gene and J-gene trimming of TCR beta chains, and an independent cohort replicated the association. CMV serostatus was the only immune exposure information available for the cohort. Approximately 18 rarely observed V segments, including chromosome 9 orphons, were excluded from the earlier analysis of approximately 500 of the donors because counts were too low. The study gave a list of roughly 150 TCR beta chains associated with cytomegalovirus.

The receptor was isolated from a man between 60 and 75 years old in good health and CMV-seropositive. The sequencing input was PBMCs. Recombination connected TRBV14 to TRBJ2-7; a confident D gene designation cannot be given. For the CDR3, the sequence is CASSPTINAYEQYF. The nucleotide sequence reads as follows: TGTGCCAGCAGCCCTACTATTAACGCCTACGAGCAGTACTTC.